Listed here are 21 T cell receptor beta chains from one sample, sequenced in a study of breast tumors, draining lymph nodes, adjacent tissues. The lymph nodes were axillary draining lymph nodes from breast cancer patients. One entry per CDR3 protein, called by TCRdb with MiXCR from the multiplex PCR reads. The sample shows a few hundred thousand distinct CDR3 sequences, less than 45% of them seen only once. Material for sequencing was axillary lymph node tissue. Source of these receptors: a female donor with breast cancer. Some clones in this sample may be carry-over from other donors' samples.

In this sample, this clonotype turned up many times. The chain recombines TRBV18 with TRBJ2-3; tentatively, D is TRBD2 (6 bases). V was cut by 4 bases and J by 2 bases, with 10 bases left in between. The CDR3 contains 14 residues. Germline values: CDR1 KGHSH, CDR2 LQKENI. The CDR3: CASSQGLNTDTQYF. CDR3 DNA: TGTGCCAGCTCACAGGGACTGAACACAGATACGCAGTATTTT.

This clonotype was seen many times. This chain links TRBV19 with TRBJ1-4; D not certain. The CDR3 runs 14 residues. The V end lost 6 bases, the J end lost 8 bases, and 16 bases lay between the germline ends. CDR1 LNHDA and CDR2 SQIVND come from the germline V gene (reference sequence). The chain's CDR3 is CASRTLGSREKLFF. CDR3 sequence (DNA): TGTGCCAGTAGAACCCTCGGGAGTAGGGAAAAACTGTTTTTT.

This clonotype was found many times. This chain joins TRBV20-1 and TRBJ2-1; TRBD2 agrees at 11 bases. This CDR3 comprises 19 residues. With 0 bases clipped from V and 2 bases from J, the junction kept 12 bases outside the gene matches. The V gene's germline CDR1 is DFQATT and CDR2 SNEGSKA (reference sequence). The CDR3 DNA reads as TGCAGTGCTAGAGATTCATCTAGCGGGAGGTTTGGGACCTACAATGAGCAGTTCTTC. Amino acids: CSARDSSSGRFGTYNEQFF.

Comments on this clonotype: A read error may explain this, as a much larger clone is one base away. Since the CDR3 does not end with the conserved phenylalanine or tryptophan, this likely comes from a read error. The gene calls are TRBV30 and TRBJ2-7; possible D gene TRBD1, 5 bases. The CDR3 consists of 11 residues. Per germline, CDR1 GTSNPN and CDR2 SVGIG (reference sequence). The ends were cut back, 0 bases at V and 9 bases at J, with 9 bases in the middle. The CDR3, as DNA: TGTGCCTGGAGTGTACAGGCAGGGCAGTACCTC. This gives the protein CAWSVQAGQYL.

This clonotype was counted ten times or more. The rearrangement joins TRBV19 to TRBJ2-1; TRBD1 matches 10 bases. There are 14 residues in the CDR3. Germline V gives CDR1 LNHDA, CDR2 SQIVND (reference sequence). V lost 6 bases, J lost 3 bases, and 2 bases stayed unmatched. Written as DNA, the CDR3 is TGTGCCAGTAGGGACAGGGGGTACTACAATGAGCAGTTCTTC. As protein: CASRDRGYYNEQFF.

This clonotype came up a few times. This rearrangement joins TRBV10-3 to TRBJ2-5; D not resolved. The germline V gene has CDR1 ENHRY and CDR2 SYGVKD. Trimming pared 6 bases from V and 13 bases from J, leaving 6 bases between. The CDR3 loop spans 8 amino acids. The CDR3 DNA reads TGTGCCATCAGGGACCCGTACTTC. This encodes CAIRDPYF.

This clonotype was counted only a few times. A read error may produce the germline difference seen at one junction end. The V and J genes are TRBV6-5 and TRBJ2-7; D remains ambiguous. This CDR3 spans 13 amino acids. Germline values: CDR1 MNHEY, CDR2 SVGAGI. The CDR3 DNA is TGTGCCAGCAGTCACTCAGGAGCCTACGAGCAGTACTTC. Its protein is CASSHSGAYEQYF.

There are many counts of this clonotype. The chain combines TRBV20-1 with TRBJ2-1; D uncertain. The CDR3 consists of 13 residues. V gave up 5 bases and J gave up 6 bases, with 14 bases separating them. Germline V lookup: CDR1 DFQATT, CDR2 SNEGSKA (reference sequence). CDR3 nucleotides: TGCAGTGCTGAGGCTAGGTCTATCAATGAGCAGTTCTTC. Protein product: CSAEARSINEQFF.

This clonotype was found many times. The V and J genes are TRBV3-2 and TRBJ2-7. TRBV3-2 is a pseudogene segment. The CDR3 length is 16 residues. Here the CDR3 DNA reads TGTGCCAGCAGCCCCTCAGATGGGGTAGTTCCCTACGAGCAGTACTTC. Translating gives CASSPSDGVVPYEQYF.

This clonotype was picked up many times. The rearrangement joins TRBV2 to TRBJ1-2; D may be TRBD1 (6 bases). This CDR3 comprises 13 residues. V lost 6 bases to trimming and J lost 6 bases, with 14 bases between them. Germline CDR1 reads SNHLY; CDR2 reads FYNNEI. The CDR3 region is CASRQGRVDGYTF. CDR3 nucleotide sequence: TGTGCCAGCAGGCAGGGGAGGGTCGATGGCTACACCTTC.

On this clonotype itself: A much larger clone differs from this one at a single base, so this may be a read error. The chain combines TRBV20-1 with TRBJ2-7, with 7 bases aligning to TRBD2. CDR3 size: 16 residues. CDR1 DFQATT and CDR2 SNEGSKA come from the germline V gene (reference sequence). V was pared by 0 bases and J by 6 bases, with 14 bases of the junction left unmatched. CDR3 in amino acids: CSARDPFGTTGSEQYF. The DNA for the CDR3 is TGCAGTGCTAGAGATCCATTCGGGACTACCGGGAGCGAGCAGTACTTC.

In this sample, this clonotype turned up many times. The V call is TRBV7-9, the J call TRBJ2-1, with D perhaps TRBD1 (6 bases). The CDR3 totals 14 residues. The V end was cut by 1 base, the J end by 7 bases, with 11 bases between. Looked up from germline, CDR1 is SEHNR and CDR2 is FQNEAQ (reference sequence). The CDR3, as DNA: TGTGCCAGCAGCTTAGAACAGGGCGCAAATGAGCAGTTCTTC. This sequence encodes CASSLEQGANEQFF.

This clonotype was recorded at least ten times. This chain joins TRBV2 and TRBJ1-4, with D uncertain. Germline V gene data show CDR1 as SNHLY and CDR2 as FYNNEI. This CDR3 has 11 residues. Trimming took 6 bases from V and 5 from J, leaving 4 bases between them. The CDR3 loop reads CASSRNEKLFF. As DNA, the CDR3 is TGTGCCAGCAGCCGGAATGAAAAACTGTTTTTT.

This clonotype has a count of ten or more. The V call is TRBV5-1, the J call TRBJ1-2, with TRBD1 identical over 8 bases. V shed 5 bases and J 6 bases; nucleotides not matched to a gene: 9. The CDR3 runs 14 residues. The germline V gene has CDR1 SGHRS and CDR2 YFSETQ. CDR3 DNA: TGCGCCAGCAGGTACGGGACAGGTTCGGATGGCTACACCTTC. Translating it yields CASRYGTGSDGYTF.

About this clonotype itself: A much larger clone lies one base from this, so it may be a read error. The chain recombines TRBV12-3 or TRBV12-4 with TRBJ2-3; 9 bases fit TRBD2. V was pared by 7 bases and J by 6 bases, with 11 bases of the junction left unmatched. This CDR3 has 15 amino acids. In DNA, the CDR3 is TGTGCCAGCACCTGGACTAGCGAGGTGGCTGATACGCAGTATTTT. It encodes CASTWTSEVADTQYF.

This clonotype was found many times. The chain carries TRBV9 and TRBJ1-3; D is unclear. Germline V CDR1 and CDR2: SGDLS, YYNGEE. Trimming stripped 0 bases from V and 0 bases from J, with 10 bases between. The CDR3 extends over 16 amino acids. CDR3 protein: CASSVGVRSSGNTIYF. The CDR3, as DNA: TGTGCCAGCAGCGTAGGGGTAAGGAGCTCTGGAAACACCATATATTTT. Full variable domain (rest looked up from reference TRBV9 and TRBJ1-3): DSGVTQTPKHLITATGQRVTLRCSPRSGDLSVYWYQQSLDQGLQFLIQYYNGEERAKGNILERFSAQQFPDLHSELNLSSLELGDSALYFCASSVGVRSSGNTIYFGEGSWLTVV.

This clonotype was seen ten or more times. V and J are TRBV11-2 and TRBJ2-7; TRBD1 matches at 7 bases. Germline CDR1 is SGHAT and CDR2 is FQNNGV. V lost 3 bases to trimming and J lost 4 bases; unmatched junction nucleotides: 6. The CDR3 contains 14 residues. In DNA, the CDR3 is TGTGCCAGCAGCTTCGGGTCAGGGGGATACGAGCAGTACTTC. As protein: CASSFGSGGYEQYF.

On this clonotype: A clone one base away is much larger, so this may be a read error. The chain joins TRBV7-2 to TRBJ2-1; weak D call: TRBD1 (7 bases). CDR3 length equals 15 residues. Germline CDR1 SGHTA, CDR2 FQGNSA. Trimming cost V 5 bases and J 7 bases, with 18 bases left between them. CDR3 DNA: TGTGCCAGCAGCGTCCAGGGGGGCCTAATAAATGAGCAGTTCTTC. Its translation is CASSVQGGLINEQFF.

CDR3 loop: CASMSRGRGQPQYF. CDR3 DNA sequence: TGTGCCAGCATGTCAAGGGGGAGAGGGCAGCCCCAGTACTTC. This chain joins TRBV2 and TRBJ2-5; D is possibly TRBD1 (6 bases). Trimming shortened V by 7 bases and J by 9 bases, and 21 bases separated the two germline ends. The germline CDR1 and CDR2 sequences are SNHLY and FYNNEI. The CDR3 contains 14 residues. The whole variable domain, filled in from reference TRBV2 and TRBJ2-5, reads EPEVTQTPSHQVTQMGQEVILRCVPISNHLYFYWYRQILGQKVEFLVSFYNNEISEKSEIFDDQFSVERPDGSNFTLKIRSTKLEDSAMYFCASMSRGRGQPQYFGPGTRLLVL.

This clonotype was seen ten or more times. The chain joins TRBV6-5 to TRBJ2-2, with TRBD2 matching 10 bases. Trimming removed 6 bases from V and 7 bases from J; junction bases left unmatched: 8. This CDR3 spans 15 amino acids. Germline loops: CDR1 MNHEY, CDR2 SVGAGI. As DNA, the CDR3 is TGTGCCAGCAGACCCGGGACTAGCGTCGGCGGGGAGCTGTTTTTT. Its translation is CASRPGTSVGGELFF.

J is TRBJ2-7 and V is TRBV25-1, with 10 bases identical to TRBD2. After removal of 8 bases from V and 5 bases from J, the junction contained 9 bases not matched to a gene. CDR3 length: 14 residues. Germline loops: CDR1 MGHDK, CDR2 SYGVNS. The CDR3 sequence is CASLKLAGINEQYF. The CDR3, as DNA: TGTGCCAGCTTGAAACTAGCGGGAATCAACGAGCAGTACTTC.